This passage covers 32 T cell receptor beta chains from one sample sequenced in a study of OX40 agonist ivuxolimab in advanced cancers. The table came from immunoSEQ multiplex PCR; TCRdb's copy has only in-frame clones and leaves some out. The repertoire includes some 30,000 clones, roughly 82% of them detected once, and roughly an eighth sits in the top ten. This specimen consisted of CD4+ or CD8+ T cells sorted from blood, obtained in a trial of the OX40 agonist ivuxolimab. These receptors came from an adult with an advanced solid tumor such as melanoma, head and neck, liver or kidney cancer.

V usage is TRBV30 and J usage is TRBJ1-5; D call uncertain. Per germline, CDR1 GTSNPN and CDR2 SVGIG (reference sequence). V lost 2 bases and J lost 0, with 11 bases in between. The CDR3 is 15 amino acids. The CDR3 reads CAWSTGENSNQPQHF. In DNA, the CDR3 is TGTGCCTGGAGTACCGGGGAGAATAGCAATCAGCCCCAGCATTTT. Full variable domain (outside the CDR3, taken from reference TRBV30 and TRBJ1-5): SQTIHQWPATLVQPVGSPLSLECTVEGTSNPNLYWYRQAAGRGLQLLFYSVGIGQISSEVPQNLSASRPQDRQFILSSKKLLLSDSGFYLCAWSTGENSNQPQHFGDGTRLSIL.

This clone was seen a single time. CDR3 amino acids: CASSWREPGELFF. The CDR3 DNA reads TGTGCCAGCAGCTGGAGGGAGCCCGGGGAGCTGTTTTTT. The rearrangement links TRBV7-2 to TRBJ2-2; possibly TRBD2 for D (6 bases). Germline V gives CDR1 SGHTA, CDR2 FQGNSA. This CDR3 spans 13 amino acids. Trimming cost V 4 bases and J 6 bases, with 9 bases left between them. Together with reference TRBV7-2 and TRBJ2-2, the CDR3 gives the full variable domain: GAGVSQSPSNKVTEKGKDVELRCDPISGHTALYWYRQSLGQGLEFLIYFQGNSAPDKSGLPSDRFSAERTGGSVSTLTIQRTQQEDSAVYLCASSWREPGELFFGEGSRLTVL.

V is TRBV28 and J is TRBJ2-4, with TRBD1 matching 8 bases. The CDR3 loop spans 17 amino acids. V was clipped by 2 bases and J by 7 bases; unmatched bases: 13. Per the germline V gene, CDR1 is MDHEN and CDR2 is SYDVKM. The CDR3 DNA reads TGTGCCAGCAGTTTAAGGGTCCCGGTCGACAGGGGTAACATTCAGTACTTC. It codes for CASSLRVPVDRGNIQYF.

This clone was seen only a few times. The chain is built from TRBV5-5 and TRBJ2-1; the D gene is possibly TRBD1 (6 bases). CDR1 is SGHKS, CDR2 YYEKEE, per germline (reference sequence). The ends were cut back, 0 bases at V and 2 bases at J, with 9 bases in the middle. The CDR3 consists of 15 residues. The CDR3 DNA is TGTGCCAGCAGCTTGGAGGGGACACCCTACAATGAGCAGTTCTTC. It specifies CASSLEGTPYNEQFF.

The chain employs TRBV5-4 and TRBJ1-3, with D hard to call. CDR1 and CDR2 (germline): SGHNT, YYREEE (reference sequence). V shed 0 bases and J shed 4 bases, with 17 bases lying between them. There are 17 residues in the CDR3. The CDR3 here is CASSLAVGEGAGNTIYF. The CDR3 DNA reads TGTGCCAGCAGCTTGGCGGTTGGGGAGGGAGCCGGAAACACCATATATTTT.

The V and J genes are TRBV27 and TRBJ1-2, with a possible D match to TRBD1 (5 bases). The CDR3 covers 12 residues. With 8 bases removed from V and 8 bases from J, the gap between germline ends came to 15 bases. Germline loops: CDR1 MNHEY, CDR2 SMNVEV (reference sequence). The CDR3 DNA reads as TGTGCCAGCGGGAGGGACTTCTTGGGCTACACCTTC. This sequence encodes CASGRDFLGYTF.

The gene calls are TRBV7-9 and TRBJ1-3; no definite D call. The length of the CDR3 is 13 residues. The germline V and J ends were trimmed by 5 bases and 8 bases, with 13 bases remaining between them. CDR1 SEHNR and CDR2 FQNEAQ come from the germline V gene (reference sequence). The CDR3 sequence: CASSMDGGYTIYF. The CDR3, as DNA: TGTGCCAGCAGCATGGACGGAGGGTACACCATATATTTT.

The CDR3 DNA sequence: TGTGCCAGCAGCCTGTATAACGACAGGGCCTCCTATGGCTACACCTTC. This encodes CASSLYNDRASYGYTF. V usage is TRBV13 and J usage is TRBJ1-2; TRBD1 agrees at 7 bases. The CDR3 is 16 amino acids. V was clipped by 5 bases and J by 4 bases; unmatched bases: 13. Germline V gives CDR1 PRHDT, CDR2 FYEKMQ (reference sequence).

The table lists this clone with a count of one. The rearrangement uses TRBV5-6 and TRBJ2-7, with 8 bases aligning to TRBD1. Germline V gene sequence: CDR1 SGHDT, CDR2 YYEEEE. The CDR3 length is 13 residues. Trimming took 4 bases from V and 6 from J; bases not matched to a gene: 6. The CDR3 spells CASSPGQAREQYF. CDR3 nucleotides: TGTGCCAGCAGCCCGGGACAGGCGCGCGAGCAGTACTTC.

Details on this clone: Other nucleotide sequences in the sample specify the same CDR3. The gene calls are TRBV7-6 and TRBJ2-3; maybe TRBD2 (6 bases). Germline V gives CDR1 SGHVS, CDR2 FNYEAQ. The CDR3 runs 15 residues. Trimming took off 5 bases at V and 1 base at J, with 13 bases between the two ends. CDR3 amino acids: CASSPGLRGTDTQYF. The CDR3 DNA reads TGTGCCAGCAGCCCGGGACTCCGAGGCACAGATACGCAGTATTTT.

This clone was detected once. The CDR3 sequence is CAIRRQPGGYTF. The CDR3 DNA sequence: TGTGCCATCAGAAGACAGCCAGGAGGCTACACCTTC. The chain uses TRBV10-3 and TRBJ1-2, with TRBD1 as a possible D gene (5 bases). V was trimmed by 6 bases and J by 8 bases, leaving 13 bases between them. The CDR3 is 12 amino acids. Per the germline V gene, CDR1 is ENHRY and CDR2 is SYGVKD.

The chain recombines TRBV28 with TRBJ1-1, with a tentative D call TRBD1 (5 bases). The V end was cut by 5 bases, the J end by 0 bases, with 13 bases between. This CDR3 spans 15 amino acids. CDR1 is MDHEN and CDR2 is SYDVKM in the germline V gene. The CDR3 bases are TGTGCCAGCAGTAGTCCTATGGGACTGAACACTGAAGCTTTCTTT. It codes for CASSSPMGLNTEAFF.

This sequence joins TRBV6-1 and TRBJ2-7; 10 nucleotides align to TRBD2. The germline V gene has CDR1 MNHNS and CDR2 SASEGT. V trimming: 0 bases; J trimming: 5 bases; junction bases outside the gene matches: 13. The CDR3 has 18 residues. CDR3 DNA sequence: TGTGCCAGCAGTGAAGCCAGGGGGCTAGCGGGAGTGGGCGACGAGCAGTACTTC. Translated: CASSEARGLAGVGDEQYF.

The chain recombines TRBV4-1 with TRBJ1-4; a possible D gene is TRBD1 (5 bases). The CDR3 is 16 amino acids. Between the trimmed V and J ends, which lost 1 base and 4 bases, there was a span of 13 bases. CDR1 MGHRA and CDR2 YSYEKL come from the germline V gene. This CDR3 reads CASSQVGLGLNEKLFF. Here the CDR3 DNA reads TGCGCCAGCAGCCAAGTAGGCCTGGGACTTAATGAAAAACTGTTTTTT.

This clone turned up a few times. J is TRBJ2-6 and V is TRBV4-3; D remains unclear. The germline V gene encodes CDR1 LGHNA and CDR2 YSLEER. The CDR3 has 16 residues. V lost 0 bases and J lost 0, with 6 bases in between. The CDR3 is CASSQDGVSGANVLTF. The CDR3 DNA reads TGCGCCAGCAGCCAAGATGGGGTCTCTGGGGCCAACGTCCTGACTTTC.

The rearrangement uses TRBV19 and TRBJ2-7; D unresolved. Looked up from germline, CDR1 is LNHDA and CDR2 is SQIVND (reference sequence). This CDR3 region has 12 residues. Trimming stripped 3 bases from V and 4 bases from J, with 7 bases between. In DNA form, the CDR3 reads TGTGCCAGTAGTATCGTGGGATACGAGCAGTACTTC. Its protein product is CASSIVGYEQYF. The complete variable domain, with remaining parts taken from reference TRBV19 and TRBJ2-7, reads DGGITQSPKYLFRKEGQNVTLSCEQNLNHDAMYWYRQDPGQGLRLIYYSQIVNDFQKGDIAEGYSVSREKKESFPLTVTSAQKNPTAFYLCASSIVGYEQYFGPGTRLTVT.

The CDR3: CASSRGAAGPGEQYF. In DNA form, the CDR3 reads TGTGCCAGCAGTCGAGGGGCCGCCGGCCCTGGGGAGCAGTACTTC. The chain links TRBV27 to TRBJ2-7; D is perhaps TRBD1 or TRBD2 (5 bases each). The CDR3 has 15 residues. V lost 5 bases to trimming and J lost 7 bases, with 21 bases between them. From germline, CDR1 is MNHEY and CDR2 SMNVEV (reference sequence).

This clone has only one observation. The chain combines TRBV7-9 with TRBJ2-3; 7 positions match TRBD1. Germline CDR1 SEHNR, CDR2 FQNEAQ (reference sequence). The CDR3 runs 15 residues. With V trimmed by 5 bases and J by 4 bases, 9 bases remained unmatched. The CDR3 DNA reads TGTGCCAGCAGCCGGGGAACAGGGGCCGCAGATACGCAGTATTTT. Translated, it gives CASSRGTGAADTQYF.

Here the CDR3 DNA reads TGTGCCAGCAGCCAGATGAGACAGGGTGATATTGGGCAGTACTTC. This codes for CASSQMRQGDIGQYF. The gene calls are TRBV28 and TRBJ2-7; 7 positions agree with TRBD1. V gave up 6 bases and J gave up 9 bases; unmatched junction bases: 17. The CDR3 loop spans 15 amino acids. Germline CDR1 MDHEN, CDR2 SYDVKM.

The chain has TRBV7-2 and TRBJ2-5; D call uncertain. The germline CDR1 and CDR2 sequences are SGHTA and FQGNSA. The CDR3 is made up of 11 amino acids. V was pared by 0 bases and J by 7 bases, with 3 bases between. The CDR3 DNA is TGTGCCAGCAGCTTAGCGGGGACCCAGTACTTC. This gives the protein CASSLAGTQYF. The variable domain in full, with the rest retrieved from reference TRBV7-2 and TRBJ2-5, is GAGVSQSPSNKVTEKGKDVELRCDPISGHTALYWYRQSLGQGLEFLIYFQGNSAPDKSGLPSDRFSAERTGGSVSTLTIQRTQQEDSAVYLCASSLAGTQYFGPGTRLLVL.

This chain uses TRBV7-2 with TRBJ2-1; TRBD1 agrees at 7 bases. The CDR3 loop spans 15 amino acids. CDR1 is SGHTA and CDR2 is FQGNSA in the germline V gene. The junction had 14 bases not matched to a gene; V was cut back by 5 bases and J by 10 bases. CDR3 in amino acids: CASSPRQGRIMEQFF. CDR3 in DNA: TGTGCCAGCAGCCCGCGACAGGGTCGGATAATGGAGCAGTTCTTC.

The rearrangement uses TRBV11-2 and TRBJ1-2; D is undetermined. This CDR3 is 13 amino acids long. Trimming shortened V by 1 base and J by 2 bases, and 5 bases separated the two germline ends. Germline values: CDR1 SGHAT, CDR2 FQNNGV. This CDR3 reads CASSLAGNYGYTF. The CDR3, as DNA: TGTGCCAGCAGCTTAGCGGGGAACTATGGCTACACCTTC.

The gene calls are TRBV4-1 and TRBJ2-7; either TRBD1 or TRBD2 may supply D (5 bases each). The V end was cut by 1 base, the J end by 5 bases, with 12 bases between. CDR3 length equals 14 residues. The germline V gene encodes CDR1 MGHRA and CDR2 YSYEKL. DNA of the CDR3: TGCGCCAGCAGCCAAGTCTATGGGGGAAACGAGCAGTACTTC. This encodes CASSQVYGGNEQYF.

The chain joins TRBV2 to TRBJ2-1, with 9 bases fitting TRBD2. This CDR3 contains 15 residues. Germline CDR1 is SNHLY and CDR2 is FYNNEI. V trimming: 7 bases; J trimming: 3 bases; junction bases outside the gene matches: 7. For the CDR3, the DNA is TGTGCCAGCAAGACCGGGACTAGCAGCTACAATGAGCAGTTCTTC. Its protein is CASKTGTSSYNEQFF.

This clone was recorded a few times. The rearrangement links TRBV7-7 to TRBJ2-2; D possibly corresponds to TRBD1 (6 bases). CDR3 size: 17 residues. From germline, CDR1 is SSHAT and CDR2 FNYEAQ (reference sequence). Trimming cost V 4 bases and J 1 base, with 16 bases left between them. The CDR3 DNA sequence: TGTGCCAGCAGCTCAACACTCACAGGGATGAACACCGGGGAGCTGTTTTTT. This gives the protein CASSSTLTGMNTGELFF.

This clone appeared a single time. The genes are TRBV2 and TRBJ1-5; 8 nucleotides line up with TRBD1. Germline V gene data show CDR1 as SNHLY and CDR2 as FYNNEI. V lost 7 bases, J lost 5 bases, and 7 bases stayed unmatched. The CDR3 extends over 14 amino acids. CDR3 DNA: TGTGCCAGCATTGAGGGACAGGACGATCAGCCCCAGCATTTT. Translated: CASIEGQDDQPQHF.

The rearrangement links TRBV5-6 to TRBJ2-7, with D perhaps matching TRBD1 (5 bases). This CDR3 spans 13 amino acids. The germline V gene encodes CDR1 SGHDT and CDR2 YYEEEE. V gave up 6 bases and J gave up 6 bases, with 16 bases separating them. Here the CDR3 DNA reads TGTGCCAGCATGCTTGGGGCGTCGGGCGAGCAGTACTTC. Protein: CASMLGASGEQYF.

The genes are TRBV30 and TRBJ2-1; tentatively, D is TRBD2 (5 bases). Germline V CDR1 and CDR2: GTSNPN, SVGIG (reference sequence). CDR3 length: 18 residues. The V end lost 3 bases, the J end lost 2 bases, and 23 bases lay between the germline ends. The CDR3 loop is CAWSGLPSGSEAYNEQFF. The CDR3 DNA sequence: TGTGCCTGGAGCGGCCTCCCCTCGGGGAGCGAGGCCTACAATGAGCAGTTCTTC.

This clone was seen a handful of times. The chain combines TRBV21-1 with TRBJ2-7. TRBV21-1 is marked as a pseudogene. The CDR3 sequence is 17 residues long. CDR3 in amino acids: CASSRDRGALRDYEQYF. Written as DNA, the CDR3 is TGTGCCAGCAGCAGGGACCGAGGGGCCTTAAGGGACTACGAGCAGTACTTC.

CDR3 in DNA: TGTGCCAGCAGCTCCCCGGGACGCTGGGACCGGGACACTGAAGCTTTCTTT. Protein product: CASSSPGRWDRDTEAFF. The chain employs TRBV7-9 and TRBJ1-1; the D gene is possibly TRBD1 (5 bases). The CDR3 runs to 17 residues. In germline, CDR1 is SEHNR, CDR2 FQNEAQ (reference sequence). The V end lost 4 bases, the J end lost 3 bases, and 21 bases lay between the germline ends.

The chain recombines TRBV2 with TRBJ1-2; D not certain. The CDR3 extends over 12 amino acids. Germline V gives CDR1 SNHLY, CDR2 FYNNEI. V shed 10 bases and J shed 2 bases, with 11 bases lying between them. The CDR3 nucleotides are TGTGCCATAATAACGGAAAACTATGGCTACACCTTC. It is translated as CAIITENYGYTF.

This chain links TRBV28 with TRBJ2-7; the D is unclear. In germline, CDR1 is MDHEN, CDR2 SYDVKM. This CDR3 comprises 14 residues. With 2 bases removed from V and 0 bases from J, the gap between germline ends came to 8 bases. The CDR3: CASSLALISYEQYF. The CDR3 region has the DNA TGTGCCAGCAGTTTAGCTCTAATCTCCTACGAGCAGTACTTC.